These T cell receptor beta chains were read from a single sample in a study of blood T cell repertoires in COVID-19. This table comes from immunoSEQ multiplex PCR, and its TCRdb copy is limited to in-frame clones, with some not included. This table holds 110,000 or so clones, roughly 90% found once. Sample: peripheral blood. The receptors derive from a woman in her 70s who had recovered from COVID-19. Each CDR3 is given with its conserved first and last residue. The order of the fields is V gene, J gene, CDR3 length, CDR3 protein.

v_gene: TRBV29-1; j_gene: TRBJ1-5; len: 15; CDR3aa: CSAVITQGLGQPQHF
v_gene: TRBV2; j_gene: TRBJ1-2; len: 11; CDR3aa: CASSGEGAVTF
v_gene: TRBV3-1/TRBV3-2; j_gene: TRBJ2-2; len: 16; CDR3aa: CARSRGGEGRTGELFF
v_gene: TRBV9; j_gene: TRBJ2-1; len: 17; CDR3aa: CASSPPRTSGLYNEQFF
v_gene: TRBV11-2; j_gene: TRBJ2-1; len: 13; CDR3aa: CASTEDGAGARFF
v_gene: TRBV3-1/TRBV3-2; j_gene: TRBJ1-2; len: 13; CDR3aa: CASSLQGADGYTF
v_gene: TRBV6-6; j_gene: TRBJ2-1; len: 15; CDR3aa: CASSYGKRGDNEQFF
v_gene: TRBV7-9; j_gene: TRBJ1-4; len: 14; CDR3aa: CASRIGQGIEKLFF
v_gene: TRBV7-2; j_gene: TRBJ1-1; len: 12; CDR3aa: CASSLGTREAFF
v_gene: TRBV28; j_gene: TRBJ1-1; len: 15; CDR3aa: CASRAMDRTNTEAFF
v_gene: TRBV4-3; j_gene: TRBJ2-2; len: 19; CDR3aa: CASSHLAGGRISNTGELFF
v_gene: TRBV6-2/TRBV6-3; j_gene: TRBJ2-1; len: 14; CDR3aa: CASSLRQGRNEQFF
v_gene: TRBV3-1/TRBV3-2; j_gene: TRBJ2-3; len: 14; CDR3aa: CASSLQLAGNTQYF
v_gene: TRBV24-1; j_gene: TRBJ2-7; len: 14; CDR3aa: CATSDPTGGDEQYF
v_gene: TRBV5-6; j_gene: TRBJ2-7; len: 13; CDR3aa: CASSRQGDYEQYF
v_gene: TRBV5-1; j_gene: TRBJ1-5; len: 14; CDR3aa: CASSLVAGNQPQHF
v_gene: TRBV21-1; j_gene: TRBJ2-3; len: 15; CDR3aa: CASSKSGGVTDTQYF
v_gene: TRBV7-9; j_gene: TRBJ2-5; len: 16; CDR3aa: CASSSPRTGILGTQYF
v_gene: TRBV3-1/TRBV3-2; j_gene: TRBJ1-1; len: 14; CDR3aa: CASSALWGDSEAFF
v_gene: TRBV9; j_gene: TRBJ2-3; len: 16; CDR3aa: CASSTASGGDTDTQYF
v_gene: TRBV25-1; j_gene: TRBJ2-3; len: 14; CDR3aa: CASRVTGEGDTQYF
v_gene: TRBV19; j_gene: TRBJ2-7; len: 15; CDR3aa: CASSTLAGATYEQYF
v_gene: TRBV5-1; j_gene: TRBJ2-5; len: 15; CDR3aa: CASSQQGFGGETQYF
v_gene: TRBV6-1; j_gene: TRBJ2-1; len: 14; CDR3aa: CASSDGPWRNEQFF
v_gene: TRBV6-2/TRBV6-3; j_gene: TRBJ2-7; len: 16; CDR3aa: CASSYDIDRGGYEQYF
v_gene: TRBV5-1; j_gene: TRBJ2-1; len: 14; CDR3aa: CASRGTSGSTEQFF
v_gene: TRBV10-2; j_gene: TRBJ2-7; len: 16; CDR3aa: CASSALGSLRSYEQYF
v_gene: TRBV28; j_gene: TRBJ2-1; len: 13; CDR3aa: CASRPSGNNEQFF
v_gene: TRBV5-1; j_gene: TRBJ2-3; len: 15; CDR3aa: CASRFSGTGGDTQYF
v_gene: TRBV5-1; j_gene: TRBJ2-7; len: 13; CDR3aa: CASSLGTGGGQYF
v_gene: TRBV6-5; j_gene: TRBJ1-2; len: 15; CDR3aa: CATKRTGGTRDGYTF
v_gene: TRBV7-9; j_gene: TRBJ2-7; len: 15; CDR3aa: CASSLDIAPGYEQYF
v_gene: TRBV9; j_gene: TRBJ2-7; len: 14; CDR3aa: CASSVGGQGYEQYF
v_gene: TRBV3-1/TRBV3-2; j_gene: TRBJ1-3; len: 13; CDR3aa: CASSQVPVYTIYF
v_gene: TRBV27; j_gene: TRBJ1-1; len: 14; CDR3aa: CASSLSSGPGEAFF
v_gene: TRBV24-1; j_gene: TRBJ2-3; len: 16; CDR3aa: CATSDFSRGSTDTQYF
v_gene: TRBV7-2; j_gene: TRBJ1-6; len: 15; CDR3aa: CASSPRRQGLSPLHF
v_gene: TRBV5-1; j_gene: TRBJ2-7; len: 17; CDR3aa: CASSLGRRASGAYEQYF
v_gene: TRBV12-3/TRBV12-4; j_gene: TRBJ1-5; len: 13; CDR3aa: CASSAGGQGPQHF
v_gene: TRBV29-1; j_gene: TRBJ2-5; len: 13; CDR3aa: CSVGAGGKETQYF